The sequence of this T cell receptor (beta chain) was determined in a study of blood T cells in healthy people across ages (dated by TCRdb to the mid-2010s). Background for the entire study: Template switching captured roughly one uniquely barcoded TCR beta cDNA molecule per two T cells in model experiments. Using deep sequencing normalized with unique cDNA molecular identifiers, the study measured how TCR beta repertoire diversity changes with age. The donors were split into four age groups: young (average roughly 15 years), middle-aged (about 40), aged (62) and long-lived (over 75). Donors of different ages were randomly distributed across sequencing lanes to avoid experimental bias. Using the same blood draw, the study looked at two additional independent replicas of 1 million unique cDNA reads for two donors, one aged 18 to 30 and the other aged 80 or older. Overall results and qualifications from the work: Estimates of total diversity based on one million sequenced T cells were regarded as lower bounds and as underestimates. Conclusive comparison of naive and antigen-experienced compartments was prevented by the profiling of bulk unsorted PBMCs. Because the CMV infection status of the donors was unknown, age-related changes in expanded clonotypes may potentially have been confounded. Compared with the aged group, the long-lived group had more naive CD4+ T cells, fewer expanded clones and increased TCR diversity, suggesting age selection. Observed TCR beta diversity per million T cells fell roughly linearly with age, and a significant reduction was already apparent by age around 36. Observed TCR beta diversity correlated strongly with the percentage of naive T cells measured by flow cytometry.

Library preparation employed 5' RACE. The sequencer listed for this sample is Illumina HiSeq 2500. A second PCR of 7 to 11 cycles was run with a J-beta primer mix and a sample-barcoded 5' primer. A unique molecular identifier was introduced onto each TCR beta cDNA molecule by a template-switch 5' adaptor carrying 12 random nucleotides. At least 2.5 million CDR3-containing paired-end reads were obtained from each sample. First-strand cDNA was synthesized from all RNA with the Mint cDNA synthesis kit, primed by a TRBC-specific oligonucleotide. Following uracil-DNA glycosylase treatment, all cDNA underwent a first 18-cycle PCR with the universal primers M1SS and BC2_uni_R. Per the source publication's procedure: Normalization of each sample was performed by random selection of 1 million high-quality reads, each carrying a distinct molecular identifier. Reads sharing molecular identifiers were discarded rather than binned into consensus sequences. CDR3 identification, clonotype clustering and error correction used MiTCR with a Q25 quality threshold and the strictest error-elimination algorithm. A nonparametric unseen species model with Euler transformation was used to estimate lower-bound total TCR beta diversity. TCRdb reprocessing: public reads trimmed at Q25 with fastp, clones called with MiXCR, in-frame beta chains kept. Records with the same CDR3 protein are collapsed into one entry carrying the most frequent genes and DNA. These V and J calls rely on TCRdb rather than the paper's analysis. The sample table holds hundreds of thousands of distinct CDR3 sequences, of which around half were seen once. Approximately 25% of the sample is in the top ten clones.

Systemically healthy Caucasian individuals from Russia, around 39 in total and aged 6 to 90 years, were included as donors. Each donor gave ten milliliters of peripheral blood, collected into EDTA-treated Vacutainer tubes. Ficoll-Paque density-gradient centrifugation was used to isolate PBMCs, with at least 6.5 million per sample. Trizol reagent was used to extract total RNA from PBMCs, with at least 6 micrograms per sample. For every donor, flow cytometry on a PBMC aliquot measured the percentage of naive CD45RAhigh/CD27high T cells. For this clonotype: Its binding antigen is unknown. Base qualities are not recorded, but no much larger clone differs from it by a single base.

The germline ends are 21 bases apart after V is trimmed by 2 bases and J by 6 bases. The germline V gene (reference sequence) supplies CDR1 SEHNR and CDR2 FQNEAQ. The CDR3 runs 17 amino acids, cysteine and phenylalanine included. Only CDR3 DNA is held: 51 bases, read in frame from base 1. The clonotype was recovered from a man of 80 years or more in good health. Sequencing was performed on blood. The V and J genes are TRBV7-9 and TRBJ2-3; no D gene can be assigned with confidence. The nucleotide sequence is TGTGCCAGCAGCTTATGGGGTAGTTCCGACGACGTGGATACGCAGTATTTT. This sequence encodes CASSLWGSSDDVDTQYF.